The 28 T cell receptor beta chains given below trace back to one sample, sequenced in a study of T-cell reconstitution after alpha-beta-depleted transplantation in children. Molecular barcoding with unique molecular identifiers was used for the TCRbeta library. Via MiXCR, TCRdb re-called the PCR reads, giving one row per CDR3 protein. The data show 600,000 to 800,000 distinct CDR3 sequences, around 13% seen once. The sequencing here drew on PBMCs, taken before TCRalphabeta/CD19-depleted stem cell transplant. Every receptor here comes from a girl between 2 and 10 years old with congenital amegakaryocytic thrombocytopenia, due to receive a stem cell transplant.

This clonotype was observed a few times. The chain links TRBV6-2 or TRBV6-3 to TRBJ1-1; 7 bases fit TRBD1. The CDR3 loop spans 15 amino acids. J gave up 1 base and V 3 bases, and 5 bases lay outside the gene matches. CDR1 and CDR2 from the germline V gene are MNHEY and SVGEGT. The CDR3 spells CASSYRTGGNTEAFF. The DNA for the CDR3 is TGTGCCAGCAGTTATCGGACAGGAGGGAACACTGAAGCTTTCTTT.

In its sample, this clonotype was seen many times. The genes are TRBV29-1 and TRBJ2-1; the D is unclear. Trimming cost V 5 bases and J 5 bases, with 10 bases left between them. Germline CDR1 and CDR2: SQVTM and ANQGSEA. The CDR3 totals 12 residues. The CDR3 loop is CSVLPSHNEQFF. CDR3 sequence (DNA): TGCAGCGTTCTACCCAGCCACAATGAGCAGTTCTTC.

This clonotype appeared many times. The V call is TRBV20-1, the J call TRBJ2-7; 7 bases line up with TRBD2. Germline trimming cut 0 bases from V and 7 bases from J; bases unmatched to any gene: 9. From germline, CDR1 is DFQATT and CDR2 SNEGSKA (reference sequence). CDR3 length: 14 residues. The CDR3 nucleotides read TGCAGTGCTAGAGAGTGGGAAATCGGGAGGGAGCAGTACTTC. Translating it yields CSAREWEIGREQYF.

The V gene is TRBV20-1, the J gene TRBJ1-1; D is uncertain. In germline, CDR1 is DFQATT, CDR2 SNEGSKA (reference sequence). The CDR3 has 15 amino acids. V lost 0 bases and J 1 base, leaving 12 bases between the germline ends. CDR3 sequence reads: CSARDPWQPNTEAFF. DNA for the CDR3: TGCAGTGCTAGAGATCCGTGGCAGCCGAACACTGAAGCTTTCTTT.

This clonotype was recorded at least ten times. CDR3 in amino acids: CASSRGQGNEQFF. In DNA form, the CDR3 reads TGTGCCAGCAGCCGTGGACAGGGCAATGAGCAGTTCTTC. The chain recombines TRBV12-3 or TRBV12-4 with TRBJ2-1; TRBD1 aligns across 8 bases. V shed 6 bases, J shed 6 bases, and the junction held 4 bases outside the gene matches. The CDR3 extends over 13 amino acids.

Many counts were recorded for this clonotype. The chain carries TRBV28 and TRBJ2-1; no clear D gene. Per germline, CDR1 MDHEN and CDR2 SYDVKM. The CDR3 runs to 12 residues. V dropped 0 bases and J dropped 8 bases, with 5 bases sitting between them. The CDR3 sequence: CASSLWPDEQFF. DNA for the CDR3: TGTGCCAGCAGTTTATGGCCGGATGAGCAGTTCTTC.

The V call is TRBV29-1, the J call TRBJ2-7, with TRBD1 identical over 7 bases. The CDR3 loop spans 15 amino acids. The J segment lost 4 bases and the V segment lost 5 bases, leaving 14 bases of the junction unmatched. The V gene's germline CDR1 is SQVTM and CDR2 ANQGSEA. The CDR3 region is CSVRGEGAPQYEQYF. The CDR3 DNA reads TGCAGCGTTAGGGGAGAGGGGGCTCCCCAATACGAGCAGTACTTC.

This clonotype was picked up many times. This chain joins TRBV7-9 and TRBJ1-1, with a possible D match to TRBD1 (5 bases). This CDR3 is built from 13 residues. Trimming took off 5 bases at V and 4 bases at J, with 11 bases between the two ends. CDR1 is SEHNR and CDR2 is FQNEAQ in the germline V gene (reference sequence). CDR3 region: CASSQTGSTEAFF. Here the CDR3 DNA reads TGTGCCAGCAGCCAAACAGGAAGCACTGAAGCTTTCTTT.

Notes on this clonotype: A much more abundant neighbour one base away suggests this may be a read error. The chain employs TRBV27 and TRBJ2-6; D might be TRBD2 (5 bases). Germline V gene lookup returns CDR1 MNHEY and CDR2 SMNVEV (reference sequence). This CDR3 has 16 residues. The CDR3 spells CPTRDLDFSGANVLTF. The CDR3 coding sequence is TGTCCCACCAGAGATTTGGACTTCTCTGGGGCCAACGTCCTGACTTTC.

In this sample, this clonotype turned up a few times. The chain combines TRBV7-9 with TRBJ2-2; D is possibly TRBD1 (5 bases). The CDR3 runs to 15 residues. Germline V CDR1 and CDR2: SEHNR, FQNEAQ (reference sequence). The V gene lost 2 bases and the J gene lost 0 bases, with 7 bases spanning the gap. CDR3 sequence reads: CASSLQGPNTGELFF. CDR3 DNA sequence: TGTGCCAGCAGCTTACAGGGTCCGAACACCGGGGAGCTGTTTTTT. Filled out from reference TRBV7-9 and TRBJ2-2, the complete variable domain reads DTGVSQNPRHKITKRGQNVTFRCDPISEHNRLYWYRQTLGQGPEFLTYFQNEAQLEKSRLLSDRFSAERPKGSFSTLEIQRTEQGDSAMYLCASSLQGPNTGELFFGEGSRLTVL.

This clonotype was picked up many times. The chain couples TRBV5-1 to TRBJ2-3; 9 bases match TRBD2. The V gene end was trimmed by 4 bases and the J gene end by 5 bases; junction bases not matched to a gene: 14. The germline CDR1 and CDR2 sequences are SGHRS and YFSETQ. This CDR3 is built from 17 residues. CDR3 DNA sequence: TGCGCCAGCAGCACGACGCCCTCGCGGGAGGGTGGAGATACGCAGTATTTT. Translated, it gives CASSTTPSREGGDTQYF.

The chain links TRBV5-5 to TRBJ2-3; D might be TRBD2 (6 bases). The CDR3 contains 15 residues. With 3 bases removed from V and 5 bases from J, the gap between germline ends came to 16 bases. CDR1 is SGHKS and CDR2 is YYEKEE in the germline V gene (reference sequence). The CDR3 DNA sequence: TGTGCCAGCAGCTCGATATCGTGGGGGGAAGATACGCAGTATTTT. It codes for CASSSISWGEDTQYF.

With regard to this clonotype: A much larger clone differs by one base, so this may be a read error. The DNA for the CDR3 is TGCGCCAGCAGCTCGGACGGTTGGGGGACTGAAGCTTTCTTT. This codes for CASSSDGWGTEAFF. The chain uses TRBV5-1 and TRBJ1-1, with D tentatively TRBD1 (5 bases). The CDR3 spans 14 residues. CDR1 and CDR2 (germline): SGHRS, YFSETQ. The V gene lost 3 bases and the J gene lost 5 bases, with 14 bases spanning the gap.

In this sample, this clonotype turned up a few times. The rearrangement uses TRBV5-1 and TRBJ2-1; 8 bases are a match to TRBD2. CDR1 SGHRS and CDR2 YFSETQ come from the germline V gene. Trimming took 4 bases from V and 7 from J; bases not matched to a gene: 16. The CDR3 loop spans 17 amino acids. For the CDR3, the DNA is TGCGCCAGCAGCAGGGCCCTCACGGGAGGGCCGAGAAATGAGCAGTTCTTC. Translating it yields CASSRALTGGPRNEQFF.

This clonotype has just a few counts. The J gene is TRBJ2-1, the V gene TRBV29-1, with 9 bases aligning to TRBD2. The CDR3 extends over 15 amino acids. Trimming cost V 7 bases and J 9 bases; bases outside gene matches: 16. Germline V CDR1 and CDR2: SQVTM, ANQGSEA. In DNA, the CDR3 is TGCAGCGGAATCCAGGGACTAGCTCCCGTGAGTGAGCAGTTCTTC. It translates to CSGIQGLAPVSEQFF.

This clonotype occurred many times. This sequence joins TRBV5-6 and TRBJ1-1; possible D gene TRBD1, 5 bases. Germline CDR1 and CDR2: SGHDT and YYEEEE. This CDR3 is 17 amino acids long. Between the trimmed V and J ends, which lost 4 bases and 1 base, there was a span of 20 bases. CDR3 sequence (DNA): TGTGCCAGCAGCCAAATTCGACAGACTTTTAGGAACACTGAAGCTTTCTTT. Residues: CASSQIRQTFRNTEAFF. Based on the CDR3 plus reference TRBV5-6 and TRBJ1-1, the full variable domain is DAGVTQSPTHLIKTRGQQVTLRCSPKSGHDTVSWYQQALGQGPQFIFQYYEEEERQRGNFPDRFSGHQFPNYSSELNVNALLLGDSALYLCASSQIRQTFRNTEAFFGQGTRLTVV.

On this clonotype: A much larger clone differs from this one at a single base, so this may be a read error. V is TRBV28 and J is TRBJ2-3, with 7 bases fitting TRBD2. CDR3 size: 16 residues. Looked up from germline, CDR1 is MDHEN and CDR2 is SYDVKM. CDR3 nucleotides: TGTGCCAGCAGTTTACCCGCGGGGGAACCCACAGATACGCAGTTTTTT. It encodes CASSLPAGEPTDTQFF. Using reference TRBV28 and TRBJ2-3 for the parts outside the CDR3, the full variable domain is DVKVTQSSRYLVKRTGEKVFLECVQDMDHENMFWYRQDPGLGLRLIYFSYDVKMKEKGDIPEGYSVSREKKERFSLILESASTNQTSMYLCASSLPAGEPTDTQFFGPGTRLTVL.

The CDR3 here is CASSPVSPGEAFF. For the CDR3, the DNA is TGTGCCAGCTCACCTGTTAGTCCCGGTGAAGCTTTCTTT. The chain employs TRBV18 and TRBJ1-1; D is undetermined. The germline CDR1 and CDR2 sequences are KGHSH and LQKENI. The ends were cut back, 3 bases at V and 7 bases at J, with 12 bases in the middle. This CDR3 has 13 amino acids.

This clonotype has only a few counts. The chain links TRBV4-1 to TRBJ1-1, with D unclear. Trimming cost V 2 bases and J 1 base, with 8 bases left between them. This CDR3 has 14 residues. CDR1 is MGHRA, CDR2 YSYEKL, per germline. The CDR3 bases are TGCGCCAGCAGCCAATCTGGAGGGAACACTGAAGCTTTCTTT. Protein: CASSQSGGNTEAFF.

This clonotype was detected ten times or more. The chain links TRBV29-1 to TRBJ2-7, with D hard to call. Trimming cost V 6 bases and J 2 bases, with 8 bases left between them. The CDR3 is 11 residues long. Germline V gene sequence: CDR1 SQVTM, CDR2 ANQGSEA. In nucleotides, the CDR3 is TGCAGCGTGAAAAGAACCTACGAGCAGTACTTC. This encodes CSVKRTYEQYF.

This clonotype was seen at least ten times. The CDR3 loop is CASISQVGRSAYNEQFF. The CDR3 region has the DNA TGTGCCAGCATCTCCCAGGTGGGGAGGAGTGCCTACAATGAGCAGTTCTTC. The chain joins TRBV7-6 to TRBJ2-1; TRBD2 is a possible D gene (6 bases). The germline V and J ends were trimmed by 7 bases and 2 bases, with 21 bases remaining between them. From germline, CDR1 is SGHVS and CDR2 FNYEAQ. This CDR3 spans 17 amino acids.

This clonotype was detected only a few times. The gene calls are TRBV15 and TRBJ2-5; 7 bases are shared with TRBD1. Trimming cost V 3 bases and J 5 bases; bases outside gene matches: 9. CDR3 length equals 15 residues. Germline V gene lookup returns CDR1 LNHNV and CDR2 YYDKDF (reference sequence). The CDR3 loop is CATSRGQFQVETQYF. Here the CDR3 DNA reads TGTGCCACCAGCAGGGGACAGTTTCAGGTCGAGACCCAGTACTTC.

This clonotype was observed at least ten times. The chain has TRBV12-3 or TRBV12-4 and TRBJ2-1; the D is unclear. Trimming cost V 6 bases and J 4 bases, with 13 bases left between them. This CDR3 has 14 residues. The CDR3 DNA reads as TGTGCCAGCAGGCGTCCGGGTCCGTACAATGAGCAGTTCTTC. Its translation: CASRRPGPYNEQFF.

The table lists this clonotype with a few counts. The genes are TRBV18 and TRBJ1-5; perhaps TRBD1 as D (5 bases). The ends were cut back, 3 bases at V and 4 bases at J, with 10 bases in the middle. Germline V lookup: CDR1 KGHSH, CDR2 LQKENI. The CDR3 runs to 14 residues. CDR3 in amino acids: CASSPYGGNQPQHF. For the CDR3, the DNA is TGTGCCAGCTCACCGTATGGGGGAAATCAGCCCCAGCATTTT.

CDR3 sequence (DNA): TGCGCCAGCAGAATGGATAGCGGATCCTACAATGAGCAGTTCTTC. Amino acid sequence: CASRMDSGSYNEQFF. The J gene is TRBJ2-1, the V gene TRBV5-1; possible D gene TRBD2, 6 bases. CDR3 length: 15 residues. V was trimmed by 5 bases and J by 1 base, leaving 13 bases between them. Germline V gives CDR1 SGHRS, CDR2 YFSETQ.

V is TRBV27 and J is TRBJ2-7; 14 bases match TRBD2. Looked up from germline, CDR1 is MNHEY and CDR2 is SMNVEV (reference sequence). The CDR3 runs to 17 residues. V was clipped by 5 bases and J by 3 bases; unmatched bases: 9. The CDR3 reads CASSNRLAGGPGYEQYF. CDR3 coding DNA: TGTGCCAGCAGTAACCGACTAGCGGGAGGGCCGGGCTACGAGCAGTACTTC.

The chain recombines TRBV27 with TRBJ1-2, with D uncertain. Germline CDR1 MNHEY, CDR2 SMNVEV (reference sequence). The CDR3 totals 13 residues. With 8 bases removed from V and 3 bases from J, the gap between germline ends came to 13 bases. The CDR3 protein is CASRRSEYYGYTF. CDR3 bases: TGTGCCAGCCGAAGGTCGGAATACTATGGCTACACCTTC.

This clonotype was detected ten times or more. This rearrangement joins TRBV5-1 to TRBJ2-1, with a possible D match to TRBD2 (6 bases). The CDR3 runs 14 residues. Germline-derived CDR1 and CDR2 are SGHRS and YFSETQ. Between the trimmed V and J ends, which lost 2 bases and 10 bases, there was a span of 16 bases. CDR3 sequence (DNA): TGCGCCAGCAGCTTACCGAGGGCCAGCGGGGAGCAGTTCTTC. Translated: CASSLPRASGEQFF. Based on the CDR3 plus reference TRBV5-1 and TRBJ2-1, the full variable domain is KAGVTQTPRYLIKTRGQQVTLSCSPISGHRSVSWYQQTPGQGLQFLFEYFSETQRNKGNFPGRFSGRQFSNSRSEMNVSTLELGDSALYLCASSLPRASGEQFFGPGTRLTVL.